Given below is one T cell receptor beta chain in context. The target antigen is unknown. Specified time point: week 23, last vaccination. What each vaccine dose contained was 300 ug of mutant IDH1 20-mer peptide, accompanied by topical imiquimod. This sample was taken from a study of a mutant IDH1 vaccine in newly diagnosed glioma. Overall study results and limits: Top peripheral T cell clonotype shifts appeared unrelated to pseudoprogression.

Only in-frame clones appear in the TCRdb table, and some are missing; sequencing was by immunoSEQ multiplex PCR. Seen here are tens of thousands of clones, around 87% observed once, and the top ten hold more than 1.1%. Germline loops: CDR1 KGHSH, CDR2 LQKENI. The CDR3 extends over 10 amino acids. V lost 5 bases, J lost 5 bases, and 2 bases lay in between. The chain recombines TRBV18 with TRBJ2-3; no firm D call. Sequenced material: PBMCs, taken from a glioma patient whose treatment included an IDH1 peptide vaccine. The clonotype was recovered from a man aged 40-55 years with glioma. In DNA form, the CDR3 reads TGTGCCAGCTCAGGAGATACGCAGTATTTT. This translates into CASSGDTQYF.